The rows below give T cell receptor beta chains drawn from one sample of a study of lymphopenia after photon versus proton radiotherapy. Method: immunoSEQ multiplex PCR; TCRdb's copy keeps in-frame clones and lacks some. The sample records 50,000 to 65,000 clones, around 90% being singletons. The specimen was peripheral blood, collected from a patient treated with proton-based radiotherapy. Receptor source: an elderly man with esophageal cancer. The CDR3 runs from the conserved cysteine through the conserved F or W. The order of the fields is clone size, D gene, J gene, V gene, CDR3 protein, CDR3 DNA. D genes are given only for firm matches. The size entry is marked missing in some rows and otherwise reads once, few, many or a size class.

few TRBD2 TRBJ2-4 TRBV2 CASGWREGARKNIQYF TGTGCCAGCGGGTGGCGGGAGGGCGCTCGGAAAAACATTCAGTACTTC
. TRBD2 TRBJ2-2 TRBV5-5 CASSLGLAGANTGELFF TGTGCCAGCAGCTTGGGGTTGGCGGGAGCCAACACCGGGGAGCTGTTTTTT
. . TRBJ2-3 TRBV27 CASSLLGDTQYF TGTGCCAGCAGTTTATTGGGCGATACGCAGTATTTT
. . TRBJ1-3 TRBV4-2 CASSQLFANSGNTIYF TGTGCCAGCAGCCAACTATTCGCCAACTCTGGAAACACCATATATTTT
once . TRBJ2-7 TRBV18 CASSPSNSYEQYF TGTGCCAGCTCACCGAGTAACTCCTACGAGCAGTACTTC
once . TRBJ1-5 TRBV10-3 CAISAVGPKNQPQHF TGTGCCATCAGTGCGGTCGGACCAAAAAATCAGCCCCAGCATTTT
. TRBD2 TRBJ2-1 TRBV4-3 CASSQDAGRGNNEQFF TGCGCCAGCAGCCAAGATGCTGGGCGGGGGAACAATGAGCAGTTCTTC
. . TRBJ2-7 TRBV18 CASSPDLSRGTTNEQYF TGTGCCAGCTCACCGGATTTATCCAGGGGAACGACGAACGAGCAGTACTTC
. . TRBJ2-3 TRBV29-1 CSVENNRADTQYF TGCAGCGTTGAAAATAATAGGGCAGATACGCAGTATTTT
. . TRBJ2-2 TRBV7-8 CASSLSGRRTGELFF TGTGCCAGCAGCTTATCGGGGCGACGAACCGGGGAGCTGTTTTTT
. . TRBJ2-3 TRBV30 CAWSPPRVSTQYF TGTGCCTGGAGTCCCCCCCGTGTATCTACGCAGTATTTT
. TRBD1 TRBJ1-6 TRBV5-1 CASSATGEGSPLHF TGCGCCAGCAGCGCGACAGGGGAGGGTTCACCCCTCCACTTT
. . TRBJ1-3 TRBV6-5 CASSQTEGNTIYF TGTGCCAGCAGTCAGACGGAGGGAAACACCATATATTTT
. . TRBJ1-2 TRBV30 CAWSGYGGYTNYGYTF TGTGCCTGGAGCGGCTATGGCGGTTACACTAACTATGGCTACACCTTC
. . TRBJ1-1 TRBV7-9 CASSRANTEAFF TGTGCCAGCAGTCGTGCGAACACTGAAGCTTTCTTT
. . TRBJ2-3 TRBV5-1 CASSSYTDTQYF TGCGCCAGCAGCTCTTACACAGATACGCAGTATTTT
. TRBD1 TRBJ2-3 TRBV6-5 CASSYSVGQGIAQYF TGTGCCAGCAGTTACTCGGTGGGACAGGGGATCGCACAGTATTTT
few . TRBJ1-3 TRBV9 CASNTGSSGNTIYF TGTGCCAGCAACACAGGGAGTTCTGGAAACACCATATATTTT
. TRBD2 TRBJ2-1 TRBV2 CASRVGGSYNEQFF TGTGCCAGCAGGGTCGGGGGGTCCTACAATGAGCAGTTCTTC
. . TRBJ1-2 TRBV7-2 CASSPGSGGNYGYTF TGTGCCAGCAGCCCAGGTTCGGGGGGAAACTATGGCTACACCTTC
once TRBD1 TRBJ1-5 TRBV4-1 CASSQLTGFGNQPQHF TGCGCCAGCAGCCAACTGACAGGGTTTGGCAATCAGCCCCAGCATTTT
. . TRBJ1-2 TRBV7-7 CASSLPGREYGYTF TGTGCTAGCAGCCTCCCGGGACGGGAATATGGCTACACCTTC
once . TRBJ2-5 TRBV11-3 CASSLRARSGETQYF TGTGCCAGCAGCCTCCGAGCGAGGAGTGGCGAGACCCAGTACTTC
. . TRBJ2-5 TRBV7-6 CASSLRLLPQETQYF TGTGCCAGCAGCTTACGGCTGCTCCCTCAAGAGACCCAGTACTTC
. . TRBJ2-7 TRBV11-2 CASSLDSYEQYF TGTGCCAGCAGCTTAGATTCCTACGAGCAGTACTTC
. TRBD1 TRBJ1-2 TRBV7-8 CATHTDRVRGYTF TGTGCCACCCATACGGACAGGGTTCGCGGCTACACCTTC
few TRBD1 TRBJ1-2 TRBV6-5 CASTLGQGAGYTF TGTGCCAGCACTCTCGGACAGGGGGCAGGCTACACCTTC
few TRBD1 TRBJ1-5 TRBV10-2 CASSGQGGGEPQHF TGCGCCAGCAGTGGACAGGGAGGAGGTGAGCCCCAGCATTTT
. . TRBJ2-7 TRBV5-1 CASSGAGAYEQYF TGCGCCAGCAGCGGGGCAGGAGCCTACGAGCAGTACTTC
. . TRBJ1-1 TRBV6-6 CASSSSDGLNTEAFF TGTGCCAGCAGTTCATCGGACGGATTGAACACTGAAGCTTTCTTT
. . TRBJ1-2 TRBV5-6 CASSRAPGRRKDYGYTF TGTGCCAGCAGCCGAGCCCCGGGACGCAGGAAGGACTATGGCTACACCTTC
. TRBD1 TRBJ1-4 TRBV27 CASSPRDSGTEKLFF TGTGCCAGCAGTCCCCGGGACAGTGGAACTGAAAAACTGTTTTTT
. . TRBJ1-3 TRBV7-6 CASPGSTGNTIYF TGTGCCAGCCCGGGTAGCACTGGAAACACCATATATTTT
. TRBD1 TRBJ2-1 TRBV6-4 CASSEDRGSEQFF TGTGCCAGCAGTGAGGACAGGGGGAGTGAGCAGTTCTTC
. . TRBJ1-2 TRBV28 CATVPSGQDGYTF TGTGCCACCGTACCGAGCGGGCAGGATGGCTACACCTTC
once . TRBJ2-5 TRBV19 CASSPLTGTQYF TGTGCCAGTAGTCCCCTGACTGGGACCCAGTACTTC
. TRBD2 TRBJ2-3 TRBV4-3 CASSQAASGGAGTQYF TGCGCCAGCAGCCAAGCCGCTAGCGGGGGGGCGGGTACGCAGTATTTT
. TRBD1 TRBJ1-2 TRBV7-3 CASSLRQGGTNYGYTF TGTGCCAGCAGCTTAAGGCAGGGGGGAACTAACTATGGCTACACCTTC
. . TRBJ2-7 TRBV7-9 CASSLAGLTYEQYF TGTGCCAGCAGCTTAGCGGGCCTAACCTACGAGCAGTACTTC
few . TRBJ2-7 TRBV6-5 CASRSLPSYEQYF TGTGCCAGCAGGTCCCTTCCATCCTACGAGCAGTACTTC
. . TRBJ2-7 TRBV27 CASSLFPAETYEQYF TGTGCCAGCAGTTTATTCCCGGCCGAGACCTACGAGCAGTACTTC